This is a list of T cell receptor beta chains from one sample in a study of CD8 T cells in Susac syndrome. One entry per CDR3 protein, called by TCRdb with MiXCR from the immunoSEQ multiplex PCR reads. Altogether 170,000 or so distinct CDR3 sequences are present, approximately 94% being singletons, with the ten largest covering roughly 0.1%. The specimen was CD4+ T cells from PBMCs. Receptors originate from a human donor with multiple sclerosis. The CDR3 runs from the conserved cysteine through the conserved F or W. The order of the fields is D gene, clone size, V gene, J gene, CDR3 DNA, CDR3 protein. The D gene is left open where the match is weak. Clone size is given for some rows only: seen once, a few or many times, or a class if the clone is expanded.

D gene: TRBD1; clone size: NA; V gene: TRBV5-4; J gene: TRBJ1-1; CDR3 DNA: TGTGCCAGCAGCGTCCAACAGGGGAGGAACACTGAAGCTTTCTTT; CDR3 protein: CASSVQQGRNTEAFF
D gene: TRBD2; clone size: once; V gene: TRBV2; J gene: TRBJ2-1; CDR3 DNA: TGTGCCAGCAGCAGACTAGCGGGAGGATGGGATGAGCAGTTCTTC; CDR3 protein: CASSRLAGGWDEQFF
D gene: NA; clone size: NA; V gene: TRBV30; J gene: TRBJ1-3; CDR3 DNA: TGTGCTTTGGACAGCTCTGGAAACACCATATATTTT; CDR3 protein: CALDSSGNTIYF
D gene: NA; clone size: once; V gene: TRBV6-2/TRBV6-3; J gene: TRBJ2-1; CDR3 DNA: TGTGCCAGCAACCACCCCTCCTTGGCCTACAATGAGCAGTTCTTC; CDR3 protein: CASNHPSLAYNEQFF
D gene: NA; clone size: NA; V gene: TRBV11-2; J gene: TRBJ1-1; CDR3 DNA: TGTGCCAGCAGCCGAATAAAAGTCAACACTGAAGCTTTCTTT; CDR3 protein: CASSRIKVNTEAFF
D gene: TRBD1; clone size: NA; V gene: TRBV5-1; J gene: TRBJ2-5; CDR3 DNA: TGCGCCAGCACCGCGGGGGGACAGGGGATTCAAGAGACCCAGTACTTC; CDR3 protein: CASTAGGQGIQETQYF
D gene: NA; clone size: few; V gene: TRBV7-2; J gene: TRBJ2-1; CDR3 DNA: TGTGCCAGCACACCTCACAGGGCAACCTCCTACAATGAGCAGTTCTTC; CDR3 protein: CASTPHRATSYNEQFF
D gene: NA; clone size: NA; V gene: TRBV9; J gene: TRBJ1-6; CDR3 DNA: TGTGCCAGCAGCGTAGGTTCAGGGACGGACTATAATTCACCCCTCCACTTT; CDR3 protein: CASSVGSGTDYNSPLHF
D gene: TRBD1; clone size: NA; V gene: TRBV2; J gene: TRBJ2-1; CDR3 DNA: TGTGCCAGCCGAACAGGGGGGATCTACAATGAGCAGTTCTTC; CDR3 protein: CASRTGGIYNEQFF
D gene: NA; clone size: NA; V gene: TRBV5-1; J gene: TRBJ1-1; CDR3 DNA: TGCGCCAGCAGCCCCATGAGGGGGGGGAGGAACACTGAAGCTTTCTTT; CDR3 protein: CASSPMRGGRNTEAFF
D gene: TRBD1; clone size: NA; V gene: TRBV5-1; J gene: TRBJ2-7; CDR3 DNA: TGCGCCAGCACTCTTGGGACAGCTTCACCCTACGAGCAGTACTTC; CDR3 protein: CASTLGTASPYEQYF
D gene: TRBD2; clone size: NA; V gene: TRBV24-1; J gene: TRBJ2-3; CDR3 DNA: TGTGCCACCAGTGATACCCTAGCGGGGGAGCACAAGGCTACGCAGTATTTT; CDR3 protein: CATSDTLAGEHKATQYF
D gene: TRBD2; clone size: NA; V gene: TRBV3-1; J gene: TRBJ2-5; CDR3 DNA: TGTGCCAGCGCCCTGATGCTAGCGGGGAGCTTACGGACCCAGTACTTC; CDR3 protein: CASALMLAGSLRTQYF